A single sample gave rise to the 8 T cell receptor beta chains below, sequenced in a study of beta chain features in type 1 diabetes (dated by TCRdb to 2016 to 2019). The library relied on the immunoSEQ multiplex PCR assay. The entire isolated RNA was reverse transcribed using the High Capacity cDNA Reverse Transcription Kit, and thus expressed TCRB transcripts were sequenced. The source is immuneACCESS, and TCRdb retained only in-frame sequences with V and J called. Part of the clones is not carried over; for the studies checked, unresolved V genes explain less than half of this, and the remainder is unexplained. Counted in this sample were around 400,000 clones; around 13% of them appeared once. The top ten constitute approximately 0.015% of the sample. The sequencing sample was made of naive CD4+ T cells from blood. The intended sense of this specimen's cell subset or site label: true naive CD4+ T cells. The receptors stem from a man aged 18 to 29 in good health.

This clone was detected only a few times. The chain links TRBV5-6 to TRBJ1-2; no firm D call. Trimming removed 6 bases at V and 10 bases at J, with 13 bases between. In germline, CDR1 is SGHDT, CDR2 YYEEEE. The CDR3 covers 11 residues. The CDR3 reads CASKNLAVYTF. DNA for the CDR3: TGTGCCAGCAAAAATTTGGCAGTCTACACCTTC.

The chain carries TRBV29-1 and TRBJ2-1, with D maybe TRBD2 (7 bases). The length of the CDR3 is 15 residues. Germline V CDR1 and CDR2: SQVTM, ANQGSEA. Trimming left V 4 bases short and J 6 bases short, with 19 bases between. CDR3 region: CSVGGGARAVNEQFF. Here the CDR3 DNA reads TGCAGCGTTGGAGGGGGGGCTCGGGCGGTCAATGAGCAGTTCTTC.

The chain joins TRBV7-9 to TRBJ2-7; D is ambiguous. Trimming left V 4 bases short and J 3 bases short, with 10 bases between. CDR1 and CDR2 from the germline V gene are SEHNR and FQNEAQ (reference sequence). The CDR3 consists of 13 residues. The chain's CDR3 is CASSSVNYYEQYF. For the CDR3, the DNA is TGTGCCAGCAGCTCAGTCAACTACTACGAGCAGTACTTC.

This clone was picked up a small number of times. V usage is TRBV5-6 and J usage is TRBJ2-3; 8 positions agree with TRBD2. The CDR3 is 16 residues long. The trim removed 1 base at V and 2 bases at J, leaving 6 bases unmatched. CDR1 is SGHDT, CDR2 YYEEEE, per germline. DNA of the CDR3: TGTGCCAGCAGCTTGCCGGGGGGGGGCGTCACAGATACGCAGTATTTT. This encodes CASSLPGGGVTDTQYF.

This CDR3 is CASSHPTSGYNEQFF. CDR3 coding DNA: TGTGCCAGCAGCCACCCTACTAGCGGGTACAATGAGCAGTTCTTC. This rearrangement joins TRBV6-5 to TRBJ2-1, with 9 bases matching TRBD2. The CDR3 has 15 residues. The V and J ends lost 6 bases and 4 bases, in that order; junction bases with no gene match: 7. Looked up from germline, CDR1 is MNHEY and CDR2 is SVGAGI.

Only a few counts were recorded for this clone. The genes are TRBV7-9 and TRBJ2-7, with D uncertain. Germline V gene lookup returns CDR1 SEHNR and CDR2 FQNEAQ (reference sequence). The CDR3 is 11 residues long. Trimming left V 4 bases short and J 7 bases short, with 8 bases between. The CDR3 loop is CASSSPQEQYF. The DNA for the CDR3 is TGTGCCAGCAGCTCCCCCCAGGAGCAGTACTTC.

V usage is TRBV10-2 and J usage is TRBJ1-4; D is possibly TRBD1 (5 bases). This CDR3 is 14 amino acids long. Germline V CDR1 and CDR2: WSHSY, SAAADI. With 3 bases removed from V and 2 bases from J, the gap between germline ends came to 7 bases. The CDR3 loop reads CASSDQGTNEKLFF. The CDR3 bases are TGCGCCAGCAGTGATCAGGGCACTAATGAAAAACTGTTTTTT.

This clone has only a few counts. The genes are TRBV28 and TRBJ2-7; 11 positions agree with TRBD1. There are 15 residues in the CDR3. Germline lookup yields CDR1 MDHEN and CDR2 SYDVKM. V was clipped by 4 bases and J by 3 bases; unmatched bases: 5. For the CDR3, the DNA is TGTGCCAGCAGTTCCCGGACAGGGGGCCACTACGAGCAGTACTTC. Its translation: CASSSRTGGHYEQYF.